The 5 T cell receptor beta chains below all came from one sample that was sequenced in a study of T-cell reconstitution after alpha-beta-depleted transplantation in children. TCRbeta library construction was performed incorporating unique molecular identifiers. TCRdb independently ran MiXCR on the PCR reads; one entry per CDR3 protein. The sample has fewer than 1 million distinct CDR3 sequences; under 20% are singletons. The material sequenced was PBMCs, mostly from graft donor cells, taken 360 days after TCRalphabeta/CD19-depleted stem cell transplant. The receptors originated from a male patient aged 10-17 years who had a stem cell transplant for acute lymphoblastic leukemia, so the T cells may come from the graft donor.

This clonotype was counted many times. The chain is built from TRBV6-5 and TRBJ1-1; D might be TRBD1 (5 bases). The CDR3 is 13 amino acids. V lost 0 bases and J 5 bases, leaving 7 bases between the germline ends. Per the germline V gene, CDR1 is MNHEY and CDR2 is SVGAGI. Written as DNA, the CDR3 is TGTGCCAGCAGTTACTCGAGGGGTACTGAAGCTTTCTTT. Translated: CASSYSRGTEAFF.

This clonotype appeared a few times. This sequence joins TRBV10-2 and TRBJ2-2; TRBD1 might be the D (6 bases). The germline V gene encodes CDR1 WSHSY and CDR2 SAAADI. This CDR3 spans 14 amino acids. Trimming shortened V by 10 bases and J by 5 bases, and 17 bases separated the two germline ends. CDR3 coding DNA: TGCGCCACCATAAGGACAGCTAAGACCGGGGAGCTGTTTTTT. This sequence encodes CATIRTAKTGELFF.

Only one count was recorded for this clonotype. The chain employs TRBV7-3 and TRBJ2-6, with D possibly TRBD1 on 6 matching bases. The CDR3 totals 19 residues. Trimming removed 1 base at V and 0 bases at J, with 16 bases between. The germline V gene encodes CDR1 SGHTA and CDR2 FQGTGA. This CDR3 is CASSLSPLDRISGANVLTF. As DNA, the CDR3 is TGTGCCAGCAGCTTAAGTCCCCTAGACAGGATCTCTGGGGCCAACGTCCTGACTTTC.

The chain couples TRBV7-8 to TRBJ1-2, with D possibly being TRBD1 (6 bases). Deletions cut 9 bases from V and 4 bases from J, with 15 bases between. The CDR3 totals 13 residues. The germline CDR1 and CDR2 sequences are SGHVS and FQNEAQ. Here the CDR3 reads CASMAGEPYGYTF. DNA for the CDR3: TGTGCCAGTATGGCAGGGGAACCCTATGGCTACACCTTC.

This clonotype has just a few counts. The V gene is TRBV5-1, the J gene TRBJ2-1; 10 bases match TRBD2. This CDR3 spans 15 amino acids. The V gene end was trimmed by 2 bases and the J gene end by 10 bases; junction bases not matched to a gene: 9. Germline V lookup: CDR1 SGHRS, CDR2 YFSETQ. CDR3 sequence reads: CASSFRAGGPGEQFF. The DNA for the CDR3 is TGCGCCAGCAGCTTCCGAGCGGGAGGGCCTGGGGAGCAGTTCTTC.